The subject of this entry is one T cell receptor beta chain. This clonotype is termed large (0.1 to 1%). Its target antigen remains unknown. Nothing much larger sits one base from this clone, and base qualities are not available. This record belongs to a study of CD4 and CD8 cells across lung adenocarcinoma regions (dated by TCRdb to the late 2010s). Broadly, across the study: The study examined intratumor heterogeneity of the T cell receptor repertoire by comparing tumor centers with tumor margins.

Receptors were amplified or captured by PCR. This sample was sequenced with a HiSeq X Ten. The raw public data were reprocessed by TCRdb itself: fastp quality trimming at Q25, MiXCR clonotype calling, in-frame beta chains only. Each record represents a unique CDR3 protein, reported with the most common genes and DNA among its rows. A total of several thousand distinct CDR3 sequences appear in this sample, approximately 45% of them only once. About 31% of the sample is taken by the ten largest. The donors were patients who had localized lung adenocarcinoma, which is a subtype of non-small cell lung cancer. Samples were obtained from the margins of localized lung adenocarcinomas. For TCR repertoire analysis, CD4+ T cells taken from tumor tissue were profiled apart from CD8+ T cells. The sequenced sample consisted of CD4+ T cells from the margin of a lung tumor. The meaning of the sample's cell subset or site label: tumor margin region. The sequence was obtained from a male donor with lung adenocarcinoma. The CD4 and CD8 labels of this study may be unreliable.

CDR3 protein: CASEKQLWYQETQYF. The DNA reads as follows: TGTGCCAGCGAGAAACAGCTTTGGTACCAAGAGACCCAGTACTTC. The chain joins TRBV6-1 to TRBJ2-5, with the D gene too uncertain to name. Taken from the germline V gene, the CDR1 and CDR2 loops are MNHNS and SASEGT. Inclusive of the bounding cysteine and phenylalanine, the CDR3 is 15 residues long. Of all the DNA, just the CDR3 is kept, 45 bases in frame from base 1. Trimming removed 8 bases from V and 0 bases from J, leaving 16 bases between the germline ends.